These 31 T cell receptor beta chains came from one sample sequenced in a study of shared clonotypes between healthy human individuals. TCRdb's copy holds only in-frame clones and misses some; the assay was immunoSEQ multiplex PCR. The table records 2 million to 2.5 million clones, 85% to 95% of them present only once. Terminally differentiated effector memory CD45RA+ cells were excluded by CCR7 positive selection of CD45RO-negative cells. The specimen sequenced was naive CD8+ T cells sorted from blood. These receptors were obtained from a man between 18 and 29 years old in good health.

On this clone itself: The sample carries other DNA sequences with the same CDR3. The chain combines TRBV4-1 with TRBJ2-7; 11 nucleotides match TRBD2. The CDR3 extends over 15 amino acids. Trimming cost V 4 bases and J 1 base; bases outside gene matches: 3. CDR1 is MGHRA, CDR2 YSYEKL, per germline. The CDR3 sequence is CASSLGTSGSYEQYF. CDR3 bases: TGCGCCAGCAGCCTAGGGACTAGCGGTTCCTACGAGCAGTACTTC.

The chain links TRBV11-2 to TRBJ1-6, with TRBD1 matching 7 bases. Germline V CDR1 and CDR2: SGHAT, FQNNGV. V shed 6 bases, J shed 0 bases, and the junction held 5 bases outside the gene matches. The CDR3 has 16 residues. CDR3 nucleotides: TGTGCCAGCAGTTCGGACAGGAGCTCCTATAATTCACCCCTCCACTTT. This codes for CASSSDRSSYNSPLHF.

This rearrangement joins TRBV4-1 to TRBJ2-2, with D hard to call. The CDR3 spans 15 residues. Looked up from germline, CDR1 is MGHRA and CDR2 is YSYEKL. Trimming removed 4 bases from V and 0 bases from J, with 9 bases in between. The CDR3, as DNA: TGCGCCAGCAGCCCAACACAGTCGAACACCGGGGAGCTGTTTTTT. This translates into CASSPTQSNTGELFF.

The CDR3 sequence is CASSPTPNYGYTF. DNA for the CDR3: TGTGCCAGCAGTCCGACACCAAACTATGGCTACACCTTC. This sequence joins TRBV2 and TRBJ1-2, with unresolved D. Trimming removed 5 bases at V and 2 bases at J, with 9 bases between. CDR3 size: 13 residues. CDR1 is SNHLY, CDR2 FYNNEI, per germline.

The V gene is TRBV4-1, the J gene TRBJ2-1; D gene unclear. V was pared by 5 bases and J by 7 bases, with 9 bases between. CDR3 length equals 12 residues. Germline V gives CDR1 MGHRA, CDR2 YSYEKL. CDR3 amino acids: CASSGIRNEQFF. The CDR3 DNA reads as TGCGCCAGCAGCGGAATACGGAATGAGCAGTTCTTC.

Turning to this clone: Other DNA sequences of this sample code for an identical CDR3. The J gene is TRBJ2-7, the V gene TRBV6-5; 7 bases map to TRBD1. The CDR3 has 15 amino acids. Germline trimming cut 2 bases from V and 0 bases from J; bases unmatched to any gene: 4. Germline V gene data show CDR1 as MNHEY and CDR2 as SVGAGI. CDR3 coding DNA: TGTGCCAGCAGTTACCGACAGGGTAGCTCCTACGAGCAGTACTTC. Its translation: CASSYRQGSSYEQYF.

The rearrangement uses TRBV6-5 and TRBJ1-2; no clear D. Per the germline V gene, CDR1 is MNHEY and CDR2 is SVGAGI. The V end was cut by 7 bases, the J end by 6 bases, with 15 bases between. This CDR3 spans 13 amino acids. The CDR3 reads CASTTPGGHGYTF. The CDR3 DNA sequence: TGTGCCAGCACCACCCCAGGAGGACATGGCTACACCTTC.

The CDR3 coding sequence is TGTGCCAGCAGCTTGTTTGGGATTTTGGTAGAGGACACTGAAGCTTTCTTT. It codes for CASSLFGILVEDTEAFF. The chain has TRBV5-5 and TRBJ1-1; no firm D call. This CDR3 is 17 amino acids long. Germline CDR1 and CDR2: SGHKS and YYEKEE (reference sequence). The germline V and J ends were trimmed by 1 base and 3 bases, with 19 bases remaining between them.

V and J are TRBV6-5 and TRBJ1-2, with 12 bases that match TRBD1. This CDR3 is 14 amino acids long. V dropped 5 bases and J dropped 4; count of bases not matched to a gene: 2. CDR1 is MNHEY and CDR2 is SVGAGI in the germline V gene. DNA of the CDR3: TGTGCCAGCAGTGGGACAGGGGGCGGCTATGGCTACACCTTC. Its translation is CASSGTGGGYGYTF.

The chain couples TRBV27 to TRBJ1-1, with D possibly matching TRBD1 (5 bases). The CDR3 length is 13 residues. The V end lost 3 bases, the J end lost 4 bases, and 9 bases lay between the germline ends. Per germline, CDR1 MNHEY and CDR2 SMNVEV (reference sequence). The CDR3 here is CASSFGGTTEAFF. DNA of the CDR3: TGTGCCAGCAGTTTCGGGGGGACCACTGAAGCTTTCTTT.

The V gene is TRBV29-1, the J gene TRBJ2-7, with D possibly matching TRBD1 (6 bases). Germline values: CDR1 SQVTM, CDR2 ANQGSEA. The CDR3 sequence is 12 residues long. The V end lost 5 bases, the J end lost 6 bases, and 14 bases lay between the germline ends. In DNA form, the CDR3 reads TGCAGCGTTACCGAAGGGGGACGCGAGCAGTACTTC. This sequence encodes CSVTEGGREQYF.

V and J are TRBV19 and TRBJ2-1, with D possibly called TRBD1 or TRBD2 (6 bases each). Germline loops: CDR1 LNHDA, CDR2 SQIVND (reference sequence). Between the trimmed V and J ends, which lost 6 bases and 6 bases, there was a span of 12 bases. There are 13 residues in the CDR3. In DNA, the CDR3 is TGTGCCAGTAGAGGGGGAGGTCCCAATGAGCAGTTCTTC. Its protein is CASRGGGPNEQFF.

V gene TRBV30 combines with J gene TRBJ1-1, with D uncertain. The V end lost 4 bases, the J end lost 8 bases, and 11 bases lay between the germline ends. Germline-derived CDR1 and CDR2 are GTSNPN and SVGIG (reference sequence). The CDR3 loop spans 11 amino acids. The CDR3 is CAWISHGEAFF. DNA for the CDR3: TGTGCCTGGATTTCTCATGGGGAAGCTTTCTTT.

Regarding this clone: The sample contains more than one DNA sequence encoding this CDR3. CDR3 sequence: CASSFGGADTQYF. The CDR3 DNA is TGTGCCAGCAGCTTTGGGGGTGCAGATACGCAGTATTTT. The V call is TRBV5-4, the J call TRBJ2-3, with D perhaps matching TRBD1 or TRBD2 (5 bases each). CDR3 length: 13 amino acids. In germline, CDR1 is SGHNT, CDR2 YYREEE (reference sequence). The V and J ends lost 2 bases and 4 bases respectively, with 8 bases between them.

This clone has just one count. The chain combines TRBV27 with TRBJ1-4; TRBD1 matches at 7 bases. Trimming took 3 bases from V and 8 from J; bases not matched to a gene: 6. The CDR3 sequence is 14 residues long. Per germline, CDR1 MNHEY and CDR2 SMNVEV (reference sequence). CDR3 loop: CASSFRRGNEKLFF. CDR3 sequence (DNA): TGTGCCAGCAGTTTTCGCAGGGGGAACGAAAAACTGTTTTTT.

Note on this clone: The sample holds other DNA sequences that translate to the same CDR3. V and J are TRBV11-2 and TRBJ2-7; D not resolved. V was clipped by 0 bases and J by 1 base, with 7 bases between them. The CDR3 is 14 residues long. In germline, CDR1 is SGHAT, CDR2 FQNNGV. The CDR3 region has the DNA TGTGCCAGCAGCTTAGAACCGGGTTCCTACGAGCAGTACTTC. Translation: CASSLEPGSYEQYF.

The rearrangement links TRBV15 to TRBJ2-1, with D maybe TRBD2 (6 bases). V lost 3 bases, J lost 8 bases, and 11 bases lay in between. From germline, CDR1 is LNHNV and CDR2 YYDKDF (reference sequence). CDR3 length: 13 amino acids. CDR3 sequence: CATSSGRRDEQFF. The CDR3 DNA follows: TGTGCCACCAGCAGCGGGAGACGAGATGAGCAGTTCTTC.

The chain links TRBV7-9 to TRBJ2-2; D remains unclear. Germline V gene lookup returns CDR1 SEHNR and CDR2 FQNEAQ (reference sequence). Trimming shortened V by 6 bases and J by 5 bases, and 7 bases separated the two germline ends. The CDR3 is made up of 12 amino acids. The CDR3 nucleotides are TGTGCCAGCAGGCAAGAAACCGGGGAGCTGTTTTTT. Translated, it gives CASRQETGELFF.

The J gene is TRBJ2-5, the V gene TRBV7-9, with D maybe TRBD2 (5 bases). Trimming took off 5 bases at V and 7 bases at J, with 14 bases between the two ends. From germline, CDR1 is SEHNR and CDR2 FQNEAQ (reference sequence). The CDR3 runs to 13 residues. CDR3 residues: CASSPPIEGTQYF. CDR3 DNA sequence: TGTGCCAGCAGCCCCCCGATTGAGGGGACCCAGTACTTC.

The CDR3 DNA is TGTGCCAGCACAACAAGTCCGGGAGGAGACGAGCAGTACTTC. Its protein is CASTTSPGGDEQYF. The V gene is TRBV28, the J gene TRBJ2-7, with 7 bases matching TRBD2. The CDR3 loop spans 14 amino acids. J lost 5 bases, V lost 7 bases, and 11 bases had no gene match. The germline V gene encodes CDR1 MDHEN and CDR2 SYDVKM.

Points on this clone: At the DNA level, this CDR3 is encoded by other sequences in the same sample as well. The chain uses TRBV5-1 and TRBJ2-7; D gene uncertain. V gave up 4 bases and J gave up 3 bases, with 11 bases separating them. CDR1 SGHRS and CDR2 YFSETQ come from the germline V gene. This CDR3 region has 13 residues. The CDR3 coding sequence is TGCGCCAGCAGCCTTACGCCCATCTACGAGCAGTACTTC. Amino acids: CASSLTPIYEQYF.

This chain links TRBV7-9 with TRBJ2-3; 9 bases are shared with TRBD1. Germline trimming cut 4 bases from V and 1 base from J; bases unmatched to any gene: 9. CDR3 length: 17 residues. Germline V gives CDR1 SEHNR, CDR2 FQNEAQ (reference sequence). CDR3 nucleotides: TGTGCCAGCAGCTCGACCGGGACAGGGAAGGGCACAGATACGCAGTATTTT. It is translated as CASSSTGTGKGTDTQYF.

This clone was counted a single time. V is TRBV6-5 and J is TRBJ2-1; 7 positions agree with TRBD1. The CDR3 extends over 13 amino acids. CDR1 is MNHEY, CDR2 SVGAGI, per germline. V was pared by 5 bases and J by 7 bases, with 5 bases of the junction left unmatched. CDR3 protein: CASSPIRGNEQFF. The CDR3 bases are TGTGCCAGCAGTCCGATCAGGGGGAATGAGCAGTTCTTC.

The V call is TRBV10-2, the J call TRBJ2-5; 7 bases fit TRBD1. Trimming cost V 4 bases and J 8 bases; bases outside gene matches: 4. Germline V gives CDR1 WSHSY, CDR2 SAAADI. The CDR3 is made up of 12 amino acids. CDR3 loop: CASSGTGPTQYF. As DNA, the CDR3 is TGCGCCAGCAGTGGGACAGGCCCAACCCAGTACTTC.

CDR3 protein: CASSLAKTDYSNQPQHF. In DNA, the CDR3 is TGTGCCAGCAGCTTAGCGAAGACGGATTATAGCAATCAGCCCCAGCATTTT. The V gene is TRBV7-2, the J gene TRBJ1-5, with D hard to call. V lost 0 bases, J lost 0 bases, and 12 bases lay in between. The CDR3 covers 17 residues. The V gene's germline CDR1 is SGHTA and CDR2 FQGNSA.

In DNA, the CDR3 is TGTGCCAGCAGCTTAGATGCAGGTGTCTACGAGCAGTACTTC. This sequence encodes CASSLDAGVYEQYF. The chain combines TRBV7-9 with TRBJ2-7; unclear D gene. This CDR3 has 14 residues. The germline V and J ends were trimmed by 1 base and 3 bases, with 10 bases remaining between them. CDR1 and CDR2 from the germline V gene are SEHNR and FQNEAQ (reference sequence).

This clone occurred once. The rearrangement joins TRBV5-1 to TRBJ2-1; 14 bases are shared with TRBD2. V gave up 4 bases and J gave up 1 base; unmatched junction bases: 7. This CDR3 spans 18 amino acids. In germline, CDR1 is SGHRS, CDR2 YFSETQ. CDR3 region: CASSPGTSGRGSYNEQFF. The CDR3 DNA is TGCGCCAGCAGCCCGGGGACTAGCGGGAGAGGGTCCTACAATGAGCAGTTCTTC.

With regard to this clone: A junction boundary mismatches the germline segment, possibly from a read error. The chain has TRBV9 and TRBJ2-3; tentatively, D is TRBD1 or TRBD2 (5 bases each). The CDR3 length is 15 residues. Germline V lookup: CDR1 SGDLS, CDR2 YYNGEE. The CDR3 loop is CASTVNGASTDTQYF. The CDR3 region has the DNA TGTGCCAGCACCGTAAACGGGGCTAGCACAGATACGCAGTATTTT.

This clone was counted once. The same CDR3 can be traced to other DNA sequences in this sample. The chain uses TRBV5-6 and TRBJ1-2; no reliable D call. Deletions cut 2 bases from V and 3 bases from J, with 5 bases between. Germline assignment: CDR1 SGHDT and CDR2 YYEEEE. The CDR3 totals 12 residues. The CDR3 nucleotides read TGTGCCAGCAGCTTCTCCGACTATGGCTACACCTTC. Its translation: CASSFSDYGYTF.

The rearrangement uses TRBV9 and TRBJ2-7; D call uncertain. From germline, CDR1 is SGDLS and CDR2 YYNGEE. The CDR3 runs to 16 residues. V lost 4 bases and J 0 bases, leaving 17 bases between the germline ends. The CDR3 region has the DNA TGTGCCAGCAGCTCTGGGCCAAGCCCCCTCTCCTACGAGCAGTACTTC. It encodes CASSSGPSPLSYEQYF.

Note on this clone: In the same sample, other DNA sequences code for this CDR3. This rearrangement joins TRBV6-6 to TRBJ2-7; D ambiguous. V was trimmed by 0 bases and J by 4 bases, leaving 10 bases between them. The CDR3 consists of 14 residues. CDR1 is MNHNY, CDR2 SVGAGI, per germline (reference sequence). CDR3 nucleotides: TGTGCCAGCAGTTACTCGGAGCCATCATACGAGCAGTACTTC. This gives the protein CASSYSEPSYEQYF.